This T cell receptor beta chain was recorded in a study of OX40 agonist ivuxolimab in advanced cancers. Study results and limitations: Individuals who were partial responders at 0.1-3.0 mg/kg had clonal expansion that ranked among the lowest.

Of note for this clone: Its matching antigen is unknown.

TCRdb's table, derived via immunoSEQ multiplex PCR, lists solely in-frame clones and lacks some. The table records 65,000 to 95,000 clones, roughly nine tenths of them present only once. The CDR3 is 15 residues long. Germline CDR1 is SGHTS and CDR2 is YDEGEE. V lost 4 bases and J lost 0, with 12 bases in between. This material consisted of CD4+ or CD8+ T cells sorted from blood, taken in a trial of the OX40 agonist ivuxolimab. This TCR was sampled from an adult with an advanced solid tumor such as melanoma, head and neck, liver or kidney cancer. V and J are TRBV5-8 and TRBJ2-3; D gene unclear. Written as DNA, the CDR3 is TGTGCCAGCAGCGAGTCGGCGGATAGCACAGATACGCAGTATTTT. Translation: CASSESADSTDTQYF.